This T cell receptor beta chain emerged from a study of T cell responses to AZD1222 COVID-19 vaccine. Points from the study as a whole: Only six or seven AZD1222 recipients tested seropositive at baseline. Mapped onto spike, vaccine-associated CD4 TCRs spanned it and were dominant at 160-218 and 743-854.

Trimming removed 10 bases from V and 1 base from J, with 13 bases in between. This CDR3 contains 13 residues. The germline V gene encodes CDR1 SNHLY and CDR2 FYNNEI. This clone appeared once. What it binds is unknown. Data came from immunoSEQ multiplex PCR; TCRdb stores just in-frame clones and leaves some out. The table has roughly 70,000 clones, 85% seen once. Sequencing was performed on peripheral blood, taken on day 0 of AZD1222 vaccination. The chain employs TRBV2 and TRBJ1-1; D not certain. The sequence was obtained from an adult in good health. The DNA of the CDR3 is TGTGCCATAAAAGGGCGGGGGAACACTGAAGCTTTCTTT. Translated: CAIKGRGNTEAFF.